The clone carrying this T cell receptor (beta chain) was seen just once. As yet, its antigen is unknown. The data were taken from a study of OX40 agonist ivuxolimab in advanced cancers. Study details: Partial responses were achieved by three patients, one with hepatocellular carcinoma and two with cutaneous melanoma. Study findings and constraints: At doses 0.1 to 3.0 mg/kg, CD4+ and CD8+ clones expanded. In the expanded peripheral T cells, antigen specificity was never determined.

Clones were sequenced by immunoSEQ multiplex PCR, and TCRdb holds only the in-frame ones, with some missing. The sample lists approximately 80,000 clones, roughly nine tenths seen once, with 8.4% in the top ten. The CDR3 runs to 11 residues. Germline V lookup: CDR1 GTSNPN, CDR2 SVGIG (reference sequence). V was clipped by 6 bases and J by 5 bases, with 9 bases between them. The rearrangement uses TRBV30 and TRBJ2-3; D call uncertain. This specimen consisted of CD4+ or CD8+ T cells sorted from blood, obtained in a trial of the OX40 agonist ivuxolimab. This clonotype was sampled from an adult with an advanced solid tumor such as melanoma, head and neck, liver or kidney cancer. In DNA, the CDR3 is TGTGCCTGCGATTGGCGAGATACGCAGTATTTT. Translation gives CACDWRDTQYF.